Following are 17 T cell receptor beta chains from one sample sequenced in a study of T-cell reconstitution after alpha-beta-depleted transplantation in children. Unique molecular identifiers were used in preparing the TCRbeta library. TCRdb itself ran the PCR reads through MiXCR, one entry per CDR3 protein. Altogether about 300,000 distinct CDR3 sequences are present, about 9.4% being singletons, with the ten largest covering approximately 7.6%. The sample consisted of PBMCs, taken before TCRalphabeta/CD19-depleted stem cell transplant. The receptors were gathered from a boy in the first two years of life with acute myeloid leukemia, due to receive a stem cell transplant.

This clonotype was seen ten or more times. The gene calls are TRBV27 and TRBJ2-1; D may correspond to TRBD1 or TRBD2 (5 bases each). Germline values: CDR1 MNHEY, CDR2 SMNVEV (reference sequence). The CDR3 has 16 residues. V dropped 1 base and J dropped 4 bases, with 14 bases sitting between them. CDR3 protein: CASSLFPGTLYNEQFF. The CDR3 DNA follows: TGTGCCAGCAGTTTATTCCCCGGGACGTTGTACAATGAGCAGTTCTTC.

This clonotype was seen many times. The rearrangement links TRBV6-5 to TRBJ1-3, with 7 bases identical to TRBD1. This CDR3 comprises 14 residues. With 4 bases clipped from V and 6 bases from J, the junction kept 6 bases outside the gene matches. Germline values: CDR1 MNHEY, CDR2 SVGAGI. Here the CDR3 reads CASSSDRVLNTIYF. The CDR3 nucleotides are TGTGCCAGCAGTTCCGACAGGGTGTTAAACACCATATATTTT.

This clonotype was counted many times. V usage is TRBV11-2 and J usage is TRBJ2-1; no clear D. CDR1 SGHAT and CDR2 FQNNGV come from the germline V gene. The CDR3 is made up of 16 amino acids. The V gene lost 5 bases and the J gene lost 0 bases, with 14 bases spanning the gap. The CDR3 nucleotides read TGTGCCAGCAGCCCTACGATGGCATCCTCCTACAATGAGCAGTTCTTC. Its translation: CASSPTMASSYNEQFF.

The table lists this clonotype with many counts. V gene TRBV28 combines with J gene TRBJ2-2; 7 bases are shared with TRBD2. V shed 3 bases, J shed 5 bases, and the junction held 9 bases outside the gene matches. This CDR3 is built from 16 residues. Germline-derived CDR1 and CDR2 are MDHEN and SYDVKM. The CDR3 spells CASSFSGTTPTGELFF. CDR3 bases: TGTGCCAGCAGTTTCTCCGGGACTACTCCAACCGGGGAGCTGTTTTTT. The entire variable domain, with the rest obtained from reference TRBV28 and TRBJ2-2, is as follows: DVKVTQSSRYLVKRTGEKVFLECVQDMDHENMFWYRQDPGLGLRLIYFSYDVKMKEKGDIPEGYSVSREKKERFSLILESASTNQTSMYLCASSFSGTTPTGELFFGEGSRLTVL.

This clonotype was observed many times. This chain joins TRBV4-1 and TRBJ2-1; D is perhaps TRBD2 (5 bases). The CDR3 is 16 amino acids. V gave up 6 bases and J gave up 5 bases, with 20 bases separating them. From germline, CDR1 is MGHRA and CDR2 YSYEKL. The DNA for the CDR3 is TGCGCCAGCAGACCAAGAGGGCCGGGCGGAAACAATGAGCAGTTCTTC. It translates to CASRPRGPGGNNEQFF.

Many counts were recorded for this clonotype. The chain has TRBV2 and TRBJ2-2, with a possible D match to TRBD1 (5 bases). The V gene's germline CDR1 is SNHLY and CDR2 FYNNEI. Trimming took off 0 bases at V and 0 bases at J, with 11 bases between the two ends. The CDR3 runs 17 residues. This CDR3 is CASSEALQGPNTGELFF. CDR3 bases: TGTGCCAGCAGTGAAGCGCTGCAGGGCCCGAACACCGGGGAGCTGTTTTTT.

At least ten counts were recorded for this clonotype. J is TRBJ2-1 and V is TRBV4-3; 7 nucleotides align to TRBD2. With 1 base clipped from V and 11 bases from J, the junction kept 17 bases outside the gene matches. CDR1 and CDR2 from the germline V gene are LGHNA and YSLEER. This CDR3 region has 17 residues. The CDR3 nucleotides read TGCGCCAGCAGCCAAGGGTTGGCTAGCGGTACAAGGGAGAAGCAGTTCTTC. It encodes CASSQGLASGTREKQFF.

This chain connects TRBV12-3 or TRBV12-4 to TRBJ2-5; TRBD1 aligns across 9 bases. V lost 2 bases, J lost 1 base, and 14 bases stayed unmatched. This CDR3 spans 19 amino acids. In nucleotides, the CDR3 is TGTGCCAGCAGTTTACCCGGGACAGGGACCCCACACACCCAAGAGACCCAGTACTTC. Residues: CASSLPGTGTPHTQETQYF.

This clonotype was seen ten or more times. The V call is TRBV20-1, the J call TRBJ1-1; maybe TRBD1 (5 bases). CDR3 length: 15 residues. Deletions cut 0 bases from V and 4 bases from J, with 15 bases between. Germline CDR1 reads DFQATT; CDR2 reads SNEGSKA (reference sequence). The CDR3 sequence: CSARDHGRGGTEAFF. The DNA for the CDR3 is TGCAGTGCTAGAGATCATGGTAGGGGAGGCACTGAAGCTTTCTTT.

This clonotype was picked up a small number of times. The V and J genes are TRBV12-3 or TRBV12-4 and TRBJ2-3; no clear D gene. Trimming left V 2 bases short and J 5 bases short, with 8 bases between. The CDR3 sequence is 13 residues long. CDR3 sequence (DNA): TGTGCCAGCAGTTTATCAGCCCAAGATACGCAGTATTTT. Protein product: CASSLSAQDTQYF.

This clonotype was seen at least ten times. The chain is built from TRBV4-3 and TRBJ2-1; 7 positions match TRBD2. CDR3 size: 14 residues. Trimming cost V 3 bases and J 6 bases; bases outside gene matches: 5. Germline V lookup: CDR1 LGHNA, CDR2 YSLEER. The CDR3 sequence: CASSQAGLLNEQFF. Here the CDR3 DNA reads TGCGCCAGCAGCCAGGCGGGACTACTCAATGAGCAGTTCTTC.

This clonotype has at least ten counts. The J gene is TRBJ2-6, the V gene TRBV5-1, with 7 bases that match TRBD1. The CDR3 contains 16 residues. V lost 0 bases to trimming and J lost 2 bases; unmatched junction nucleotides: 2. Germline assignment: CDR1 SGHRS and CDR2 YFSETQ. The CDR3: CASSLGQGAGANVLTF. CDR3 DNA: TGCGCCAGCAGCTTGGGCCAGGGGGCTGGGGCCAACGTCCTGACTTTC.

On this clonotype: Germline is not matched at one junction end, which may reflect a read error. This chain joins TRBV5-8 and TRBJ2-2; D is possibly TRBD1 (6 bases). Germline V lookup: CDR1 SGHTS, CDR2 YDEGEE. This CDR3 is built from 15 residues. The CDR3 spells CATSRQVLNTGELFF. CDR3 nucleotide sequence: TGTGCCACCAGCAGACAGGTTCTTAACACCGGGGAGCTGTTTTTT.

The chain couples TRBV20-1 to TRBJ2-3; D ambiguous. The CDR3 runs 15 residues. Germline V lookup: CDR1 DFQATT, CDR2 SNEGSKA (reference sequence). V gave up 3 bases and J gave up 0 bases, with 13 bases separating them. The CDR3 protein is CSASKVTVSTDTQYF. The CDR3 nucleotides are TGCAGTGCTAGTAAAGTTACGGTTAGCACAGATACGCAGTATTTT.

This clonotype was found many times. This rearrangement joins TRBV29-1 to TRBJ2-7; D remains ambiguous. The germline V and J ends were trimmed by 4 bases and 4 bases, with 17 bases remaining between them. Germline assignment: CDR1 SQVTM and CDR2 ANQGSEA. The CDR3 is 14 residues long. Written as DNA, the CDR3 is TGCAGCGTTGCCCTGAGGACCCTTAGATACGAGCAGTACTTC. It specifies CSVALRTLRYEQYF.

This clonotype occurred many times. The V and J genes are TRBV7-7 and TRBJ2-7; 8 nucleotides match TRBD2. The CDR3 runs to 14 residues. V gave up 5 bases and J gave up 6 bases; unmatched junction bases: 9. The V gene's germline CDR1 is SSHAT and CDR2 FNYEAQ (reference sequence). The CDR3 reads CASSPRAGGLEQYF. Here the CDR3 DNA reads TGTGCCAGCAGCCCTCGGGCGGGAGGCCTCGAGCAGTACTTC.

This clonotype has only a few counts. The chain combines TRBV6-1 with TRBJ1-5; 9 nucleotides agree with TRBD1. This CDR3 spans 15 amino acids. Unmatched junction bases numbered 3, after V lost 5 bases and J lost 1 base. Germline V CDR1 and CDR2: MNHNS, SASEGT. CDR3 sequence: CASSMTGGSNQPQHF. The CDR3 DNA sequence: TGTGCCAGCAGTATGACAGGGGGAAGCAATCAGCCCCAGCATTTT.